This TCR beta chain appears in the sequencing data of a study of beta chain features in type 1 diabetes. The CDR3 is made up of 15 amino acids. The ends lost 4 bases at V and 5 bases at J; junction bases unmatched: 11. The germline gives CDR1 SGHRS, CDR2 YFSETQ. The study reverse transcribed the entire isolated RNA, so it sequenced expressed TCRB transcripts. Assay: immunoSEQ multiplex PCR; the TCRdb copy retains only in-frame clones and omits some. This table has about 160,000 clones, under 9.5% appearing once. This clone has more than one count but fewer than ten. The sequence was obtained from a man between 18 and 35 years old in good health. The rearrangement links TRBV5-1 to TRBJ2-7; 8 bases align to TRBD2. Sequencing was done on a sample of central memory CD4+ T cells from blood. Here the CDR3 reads CASSARSGRSNEQYF. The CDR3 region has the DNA TGCGCCAGCAGCGCGAGAAGCGGGAGAAGCAACGAGCAGTACTTC.